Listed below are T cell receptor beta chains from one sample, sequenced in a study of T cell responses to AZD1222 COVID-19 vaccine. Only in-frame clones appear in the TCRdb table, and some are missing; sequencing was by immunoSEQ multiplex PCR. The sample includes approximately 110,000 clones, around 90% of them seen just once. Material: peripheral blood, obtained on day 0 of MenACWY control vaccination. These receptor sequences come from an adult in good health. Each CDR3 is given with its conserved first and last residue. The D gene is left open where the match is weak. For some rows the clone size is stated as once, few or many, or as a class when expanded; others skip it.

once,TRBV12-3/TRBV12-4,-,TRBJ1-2,TGTGCCAGCTCCCTCGACGGGCGGGATGGCTACACCTTC,CASSLDGRDGYTF
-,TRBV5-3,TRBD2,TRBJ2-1,TGTGCCAGAAGTATAGGGACTCGGGAGGTAACTAGCTCCTACAATGAGCAGTTCTTC,CARSIGTREVTSSYNEQFF
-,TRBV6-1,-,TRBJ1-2,TGTGCCAGCAGTGATCAGGGATCTAACTATGGCTACACCTTC,CASSDQGSNYGYTF
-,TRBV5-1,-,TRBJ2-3,TGCGCCAGCAGCTTGGAGGCAGGGGAAATAGATACGCAGTATTTT,CASSLEAGEIDTQYF
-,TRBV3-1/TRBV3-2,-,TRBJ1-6,TGTGCCAGCAGCCAAGAGAGTCGGAGGGTGGGGGATAATTCACCCCTCCACTTT,CASSQESRRVGDNSPLHF
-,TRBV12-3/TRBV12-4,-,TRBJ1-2,TGTGCCAGCAGTAGCGACCTCTATGGCTACACCTTC,CASSSDLYGYTF
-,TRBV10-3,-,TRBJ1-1,TGTGCCAGCGGGACTCCTTATGGCACTGAAGCTTTCTTT,CASGTPYGTEAFF
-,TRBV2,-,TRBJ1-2,TGTGCCAGCAGTGAATTTAACAGACTTAACTATGGCTACACCTTC,CASSEFNRLNYGYTF
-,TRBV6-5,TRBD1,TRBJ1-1,TGTGCCAGCACCTGGGGACAGGGAGGTACTGAAGCTTTCTTT,CASTWGQGGTEAFF
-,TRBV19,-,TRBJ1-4,TGTGCCAGTAGTACGACAGCGATTAATGAAAAACTGTTTTTT,CASSTTAINEKLFF
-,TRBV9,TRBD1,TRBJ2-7,TGTGCCAGCAACGACGGGACAGGGTCCTACGAGCAGTACTTC,CASNDGTGSYEQYF
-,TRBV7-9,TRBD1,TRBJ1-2,TGTGCCAGCAGCTTAGAAGGGACAGGGTACGATGGCTACACCTTC,CASSLEGTGYDGYTF
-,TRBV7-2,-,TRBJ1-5,TGTGCCAGCAGCTTAACCGGTAGCAATCAGCCCCAGCATTTT,CASSLTGSNQPQHF
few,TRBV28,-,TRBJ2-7,TGTGCCAGCAGGAATTGGGGGAGGGGGGAGCAGTACTTC,CASRNWGRGEQYF
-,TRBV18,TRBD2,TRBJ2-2,TGTGCCAGCTCACCGGCGACTAGCGGAAGCACCGGGGAGCTGTTTTTT,CASSPATSGSTGELFF
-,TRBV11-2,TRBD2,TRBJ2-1,TGTGCCAGCAGCTCCTATAGCGGGAGGGCTAGTGAGCAGTTCTTC,CASSSYSGRASEQFF
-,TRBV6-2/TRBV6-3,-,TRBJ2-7,TGTGCCAGCAGTTCCCCACGCGAGCAGTACTTC,CASSSPREQYF
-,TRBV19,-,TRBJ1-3,TGTGCCAGCGAAGGGGTTGGAAACACCATATATTTT,CASEGVGNTIYF
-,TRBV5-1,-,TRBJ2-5,TGCGCCAGCAGCCAAGACACCCCGGTCTTAGAGACCCAGTACTTC,CASSQDTPVLETQYF
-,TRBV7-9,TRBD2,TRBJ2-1,TGTGCCAGCAGCCCCCACTTGTCTTATAGTACTAGCGGACCCAATGAGCAGTTCTTC,CASSPHLSYSTSGPNEQFF